Listed below are T cell receptor beta chains from one sample, sequenced in a study of sequential checkpoint blockade in melanoma. The protocol was immunoSEQ multiplex PCR, while the TCRdb copy is restricted to in-frame clones and leaves out a portion. The sample has about 37,000 clones, 30% to 35% seen once. Sequenced here: tumor tissue (inferred from file names), sampled from a patient given nivolumab and ipilimumab in sequence. The receptors were sampled from a human donor with melanoma. Both conserved end residues are part of each CDR3.

v_call cdr3_aa
TRBV5-1 CASSYGTPGANVLTF
TRBV30 CASKDSGNTIYF
TRBV9 CASSVGGYRNSPLHF
TRBV1 CASSHSGPPEDTQYF
TRBV6-8 CASSRRGAGNYEQYF
TRBV19 CASSRQGNGYTF
TRBV11-3 CASSMTGGMRFGELFF
TRBV10-2 CASREDPYRDTEAFF
TRBV6-4 CASSHGGTGSTDTQYF
TRBV14 CASRSSGANVLTF
TRBV30 CAWNRGGVYQPQHF
TRBV11-3 CASSFFGPINTGELFF
TRBV30 CAWTRTGGAGNTIYF